This T cell receptor (beta chain) comes out of a study of CD8 T cells in Susac syndrome. Germline V gene sequence: CDR1 SEHNR, CDR2 FQNEAQ (reference sequence). The V end was cut by 5 bases, the J end by 1 base, with 16 bases between. The CDR3 covers 16 residues. Random hexamers primed reverse transcription of about 0.45 to 1 ug RNA. Multiplex PCR with immunoSEQ amplified the TCR beta CDR3 across 54 Vbeta and 13 Jbeta. TCRdb independently ran MiXCR on the immunoSEQ multiplex PCR reads; one entry per CDR3 protein. This sample has about 250,000 distinct CDR3 sequences, with just under 95% found just once.

What was sequenced was CD4+ T cells from PBMCs. V gene TRBV7-9 combines with J gene TRBJ2-3; D possibly uses TRBD1 or TRBD2 (5 bases each). This receptor was identified in a human donor with multiple sclerosis. CDR3 residues: CASSPGTAPRTDTQYF. The CDR3 region has the DNA TGTGCCAGCAGCCCGGGGACCGCTCCCCGCACAGATACGCAGTATTTT. The full variable domain, completed using reference TRBV7-9 and TRBJ2-3, is DTGVSQNPRHKITKRGQNVTFRCDPISEHNRLYWYRQTLGQGPEFLTYFQNEAQLEKSRLLSDRFSAERPKGSFSTLEIQRTEQGDSAMYLCASSPGTAPRTDTQYFGPGTRLTVL.